This TCR beta chain originates from a study of blood T cell repertoires in COVID-19. Study overall: PBMCs, B-cell-depleted T cells, or T cells provided the cDNA or gDNA that made up the material.

Profiling relied on immunoSEQ multiplex PCR, and the TCRdb table lists in-frame clones only, not all of them. The sample has around 330,000 clones, approximately 89% seen once. This clone was detected once. The CDR3 runs to 15 residues. Germline values: CDR1 ENHRY, CDR2 SYGVKD. The V gene end was trimmed by 4 bases and the J gene end by 5 bases; junction bases not matched to a gene: 7. Living in roughly 25 US areas, the participants were between about 18 and 100 years of age. Each recovered donor of Cohort 3 presented with two negative PCRs, clearance, or symptom resolution. The clonotype originates from a woman between 40 and 55 years old who had recovered from COVID-19. The chain recombines TRBV10-3 with TRBJ2-7, with 11 bases that match TRBD1. The specimen was PBMCs or T cells enriched from blood (not recorded which). CDR3 sequence reads: CAISGGQGVINEQYF. DNA of the CDR3: TGTGCCATCAGTGGGGGACAGGGGGTAATCAACGAGCAGTACTTC.